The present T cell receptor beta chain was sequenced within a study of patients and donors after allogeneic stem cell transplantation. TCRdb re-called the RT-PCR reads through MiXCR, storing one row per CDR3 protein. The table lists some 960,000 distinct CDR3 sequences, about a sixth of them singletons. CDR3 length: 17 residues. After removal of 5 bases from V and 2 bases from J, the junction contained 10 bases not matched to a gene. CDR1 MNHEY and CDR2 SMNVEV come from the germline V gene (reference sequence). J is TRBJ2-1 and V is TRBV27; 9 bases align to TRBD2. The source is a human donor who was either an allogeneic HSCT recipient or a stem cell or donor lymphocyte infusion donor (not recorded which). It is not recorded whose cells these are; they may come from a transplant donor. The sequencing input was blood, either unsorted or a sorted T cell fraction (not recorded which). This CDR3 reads CASSLRMTSGTYNEQFF. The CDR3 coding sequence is TGTGCCAGCAGTCTCCGGATGACTAGCGGAACCTACAATGAGCAGTTCTTC.